This T cell receptor beta chain derives from a study of T cell responses to AZD1222 COVID-19 vaccine. Across the study: Second doses that came at about 4 or about 12 weeks were put together.

The V end was cut by 2 bases, the J end by 2 bases, with 13 bases between. Germline V gene lookup returns CDR1 ENHRY and CDR2 SYGVKD. The CDR3 extends over 15 amino acids. Study-level results: The study identified only 6 or 7 AZD1222 recipients as seropositive at baseline. Mostly white British, mostly female donors; authors suggested clonal diversity may be underestimated. Without day 14 samples, only post-peak T cell repertoires were studied.

TCRdb's table, derived via immunoSEQ multiplex PCR, lists solely in-frame clones and lacks some. Among about 150,000 clones listed, 90% were seen once. About this clone: Its antigen is unidentified.

This sample comprised peripheral blood, obtained on day 0 of AZD1222 vaccination. This TCR was recovered from an adult in good health. The chain couples TRBV10-3 to TRBJ2-7; D call uncertain. The CDR3 DNA reads TGTGCCATCAGTGAGGCAGGCCAAGCACCCTACGAGCAGTACTTC. Protein sequence: CAISEAGQAPYEQYF.